Here is one TCR beta chain with its context. Antigen: not known. The data derive from a study of shared clonotypes between healthy human individuals. TCRdb's copy holds only in-frame clones and misses some; the assay was immunoSEQ multiplex PCR. The sample lists 650,000 to 800,000 clones, 72% occurring once. Donation came from healthy HIV-negative adults that had no recent acute infections or vaccinations. Whole-study findings and limits: Larger estimated richness was generally seen in naive subsets than in memory subsets. Of the naive CD4 clonotypes, approximately 5% were shared across four donors. The expectation was that sequencing depth would affect clonotype sharing among donors.

CDR1 is SGHRS, CDR2 YFSETQ, per germline. CDR3 length equals 15 residues. The trim removed 3 bases at V and 4 bases at J, leaving 5 bases unmatched. The sample comprised memory CD4+ T cells sorted from blood. The subset: CD45RA-negative fraction. This receptor was identified in a woman younger than 45 in good health. This rearrangement joins TRBV5-1 to TRBJ2-5; the match to TRBD1 covers 11 bases. CDR3 residues: CASSWGQGGPETQYF. The DNA for the CDR3 is TGCGCCAGCAGCTGGGGACAGGGGGGACCAGAGACCCAGTACTTC.